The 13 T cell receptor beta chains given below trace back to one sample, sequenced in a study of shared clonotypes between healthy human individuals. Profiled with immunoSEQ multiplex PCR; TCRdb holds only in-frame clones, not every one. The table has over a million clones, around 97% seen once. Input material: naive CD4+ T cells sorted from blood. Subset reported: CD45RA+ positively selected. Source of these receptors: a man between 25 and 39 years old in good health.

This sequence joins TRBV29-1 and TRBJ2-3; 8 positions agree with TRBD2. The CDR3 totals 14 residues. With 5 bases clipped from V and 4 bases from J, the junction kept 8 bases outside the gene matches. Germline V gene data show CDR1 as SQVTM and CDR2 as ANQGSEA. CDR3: CSVPGLVVSDTQYF. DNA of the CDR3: TGCAGCGTTCCGGGACTAGTTGTCTCAGATACGCAGTATTTT.

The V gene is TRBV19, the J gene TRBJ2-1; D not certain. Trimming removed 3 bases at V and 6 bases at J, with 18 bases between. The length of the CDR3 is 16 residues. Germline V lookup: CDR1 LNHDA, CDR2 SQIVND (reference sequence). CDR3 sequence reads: CASSIAWGQATNEQFF. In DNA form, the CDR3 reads TGTGCCAGTAGTATTGCTTGGGGTCAAGCGACCAATGAGCAGTTCTTC.

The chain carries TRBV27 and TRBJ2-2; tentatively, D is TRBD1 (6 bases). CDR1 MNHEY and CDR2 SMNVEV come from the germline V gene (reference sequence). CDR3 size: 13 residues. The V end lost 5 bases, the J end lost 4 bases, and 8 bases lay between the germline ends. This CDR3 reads CASSQGGTGELFF. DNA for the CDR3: TGTGCCAGCAGTCAAGGGGGCACCGGGGAGCTGTTTTTT.

The chain's CDR3 is CASRGVANTGELFF. The DNA for the CDR3 is TGTGCCAGTCGAGGCGTCGCGAACACCGGGGAGCTGTTTTTT. The chain couples TRBV28 to TRBJ2-2; no definite D call. This CDR3 comprises 14 residues. Germline CDR1 reads MDHEN; CDR2 reads SYDVKM. The V end was cut by 9 bases, the J end by 0 bases, with 11 bases between.

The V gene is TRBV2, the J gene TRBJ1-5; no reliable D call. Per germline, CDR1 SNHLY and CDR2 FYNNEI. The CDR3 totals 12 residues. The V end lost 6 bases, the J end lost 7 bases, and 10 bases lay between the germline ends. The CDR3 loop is CASSLLGQPQHF. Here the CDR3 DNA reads TGTGCCAGCAGCCTCCTAGGGCAGCCCCAGCATTTT.

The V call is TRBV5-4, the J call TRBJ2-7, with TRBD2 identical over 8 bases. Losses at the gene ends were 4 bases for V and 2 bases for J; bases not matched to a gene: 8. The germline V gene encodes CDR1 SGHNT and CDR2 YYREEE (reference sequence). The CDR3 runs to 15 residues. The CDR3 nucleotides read TGTGCCAGCAGCCGCCTCGGGGGGGCGGCCTACGAGCAGTACTTC. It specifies CASSRLGGAAYEQYF.

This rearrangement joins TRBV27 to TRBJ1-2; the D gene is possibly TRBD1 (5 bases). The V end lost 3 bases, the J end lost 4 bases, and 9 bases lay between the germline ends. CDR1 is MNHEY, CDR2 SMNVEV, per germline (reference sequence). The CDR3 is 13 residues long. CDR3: CASSFQGSYGYTF. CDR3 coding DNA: TGTGCCAGCAGTTTCCAGGGCTCCTATGGCTACACCTTC.

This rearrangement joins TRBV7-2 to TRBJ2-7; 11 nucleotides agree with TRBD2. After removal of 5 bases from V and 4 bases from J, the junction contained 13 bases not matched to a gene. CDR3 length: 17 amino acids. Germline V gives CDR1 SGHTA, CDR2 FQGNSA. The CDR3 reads CASSPWTSGPPDYEQYF. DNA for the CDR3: TGTGCCAGCAGCCCGTGGACTAGCGGGCCTCCAGATTACGAGCAGTACTTC.

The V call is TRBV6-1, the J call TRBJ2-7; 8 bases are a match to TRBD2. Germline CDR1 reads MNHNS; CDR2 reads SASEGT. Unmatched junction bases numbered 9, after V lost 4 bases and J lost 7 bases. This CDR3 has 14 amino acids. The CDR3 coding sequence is TGTGCCAGCAGTGGAGCGGGAGCAGGGCGGGAGCAGTACTTC. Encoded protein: CASSGAGAGREQYF.

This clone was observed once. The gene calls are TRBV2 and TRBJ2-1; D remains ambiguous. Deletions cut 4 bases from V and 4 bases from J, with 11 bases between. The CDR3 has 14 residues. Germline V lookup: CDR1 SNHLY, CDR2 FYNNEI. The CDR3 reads CASSGDLFYNEQFF. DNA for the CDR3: TGTGCCAGCAGTGGAGATTTATTTTACAATGAGCAGTTCTTC.

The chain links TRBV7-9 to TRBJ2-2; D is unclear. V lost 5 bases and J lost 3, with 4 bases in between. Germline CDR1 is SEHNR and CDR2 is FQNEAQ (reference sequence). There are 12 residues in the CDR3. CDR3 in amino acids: CASSQYTGELFF. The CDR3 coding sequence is TGTGCCAGCAGCCAATACACCGGGGAGCTGTTTTTT.

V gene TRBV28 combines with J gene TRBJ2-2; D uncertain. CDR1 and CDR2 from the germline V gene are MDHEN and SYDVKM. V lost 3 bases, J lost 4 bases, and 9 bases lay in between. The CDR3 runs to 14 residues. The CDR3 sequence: CASSFLGITGELFF. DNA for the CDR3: TGTGCCAGCAGTTTTTTGGGTATCACCGGGGAGCTGTTTTTT.

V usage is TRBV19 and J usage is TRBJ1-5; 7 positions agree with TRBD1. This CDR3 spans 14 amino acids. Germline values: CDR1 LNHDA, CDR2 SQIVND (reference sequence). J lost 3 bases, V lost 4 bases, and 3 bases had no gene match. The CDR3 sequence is CASSKGQPNQPQHF. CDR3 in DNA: TGTGCCAGTAGTAAGGGACAGCCCAATCAGCCCCAGCATTTT.